The 11 T cell receptor beta chains reported below all come from one sample, sequenced in a study of Ad26.COV2.S vaccination and SARS-CoV-2 variants. Sequencing used immunoSEQ multiplex PCR; TCRdb keeps in-frame clones, though not all of them. The sample shows about 440,000 clones, roughly 91% of them seen only once. Documented treatment: approximately 18 received Ad26.COV2.S at low or high dose, single or two shots; 5 received placebo; per-sample allocation not given. At day 63 after the first vaccine or placebo injection, samples were drawn. The sample consisted of peripheral blood, taken in a trial of Ad26.COV2.S vaccine versus placebo. These receptors originate from a person aged 18 to 65 who received the Ad26.COV2.S COVID-19 vaccine or a placebo.

The V call is TRBV4-1, the J call TRBJ2-1, with 8 bases fitting TRBD2. The CDR3 is 17 amino acids. With V trimmed by 0 bases and J by 1 base, 5 bases remained unmatched. Germline V gene sequence: CDR1 MGHRA, CDR2 YSYEKL. CDR3 in amino acids: CASSQEVIAGSYNEQFF. CDR3 bases: TGCGCCAGCAGCCAAGAGGTTATAGCGGGATCCTACAATGAGCAGTTCTTC.

V is TRBV5-1 and J is TRBJ2-5; 9 bases are a match to TRBD2. In germline, CDR1 is SGHRS, CDR2 YFSETQ. The CDR3 runs to 16 residues. The junction had 8 bases not matched to a gene; V was cut back by 0 bases and J by 5 bases. The CDR3 spells CASSLGSGSLGETQYF. DNA for the CDR3: TGCGCCAGCAGCTTGGGTAGCGGGAGCTTGGGGGAGACCCAGTACTTC.

V and J are TRBV7-2 and TRBJ1-3, with D possibly being TRBD1 (5 bases). Trimming removed 5 bases from V and 4 bases from J, with 12 bases in between. The CDR3 consists of 14 residues. CDR1 SGHTA and CDR2 FQGNSA come from the germline V gene. In DNA, the CDR3 is TGTGCCAGCAGCCTAGAGGGGCCAGGAAACACCATATATTTT. Translating it yields CASSLEGPGNTIYF.

The rearrangement joins TRBV6-5 to TRBJ2-7; D possibly corresponds to TRBD1 (6 bases). This CDR3 has 15 amino acids. The V end was cut by 0 bases, the J end by 3 bases, with 12 bases between. Germline CDR1 and CDR2: MNHEY and SVGAGI. The CDR3 loop is CASSYSGTRVYEQYF. The CDR3 DNA sequence: TGTGCCAGCAGTTACTCCGGGACAAGGGTCTACGAGCAGTACTTC.

This chain uses TRBV19 with TRBJ2-7, with 11 bases that match TRBD2. Germline CDR1 is LNHDA and CDR2 is SQIVND (reference sequence). The V segment lost 3 bases and the J segment 13 bases; nucleotides outside the gene matches: 11. The CDR3 has 14 residues. The CDR3 nucleotides are TGTGCCAGTAGTATGGGGACTAGCGGCCGGGAGTTCTACTTC. This encodes CASSMGTSGREFYF.

The gene calls are TRBV4-1 and TRBJ2-1, with D uncertain. The CDR3 is made up of 13 amino acids. Germline CDR1 MGHRA, CDR2 YSYEKL. The V and J ends lost 1 base and 4 bases respectively, with 5 bases between them. The CDR3 nucleotides read TGCGCCAGCAGCCAAGGCCAATACAATGAGCAGTTCTTC. It is translated as CASSQGQYNEQFF.

The V call is TRBV24-1, the J call TRBJ1-2, with D maybe TRBD1 (5 bases). Germline-derived CDR1 and CDR2 are KGHDR and SFDVKD. V was trimmed by 5 bases and J by 2 bases, leaving 11 bases between them. This CDR3 has 14 residues. CDR3 region: CATSVGTENYGYTF. CDR3 in DNA: TGTGCCACCAGTGTCGGGACGGAGAACTATGGCTACACCTTC.

As concerns this clone: The same CDR3 can be traced to other DNA sequences in this sample. This chain uses TRBV28 with TRBJ1-1; D may be TRBD1 (5 bases). Trimming took 2 bases from V and 8 from J, leaving 9 bases between them. Germline CDR1 and CDR2: MDHEN and SYDVKM. The CDR3 runs 12 residues. The CDR3 DNA reads TGTGCCAGCAGTTTAGGGGGAGGGGAAGCTTTCTTT. Encoded protein: CASSLGGGEAFF.

V is TRBV6-4 and J is TRBJ1-1; TRBD1 aligns across 8 bases. CDR1 is MRHNA, CDR2 SNTAGT, per germline. CDR3 length: 15 amino acids. The CDR3 region has the DNA TGTCCCCGGCTTAGGACAGGGCTAATGAACACTGAAGCTTTCTTT. Its translation is CPRLRTGLMNTEAFF.

J is TRBJ2-1 and V is TRBV18; possibly TRBD1 for D (5 bases). Germline values: CDR1 KGHSH, CDR2 LQKENI. V was cut by 3 bases and J by 4 bases, with 13 bases left in between. This CDR3 is 15 amino acids long. The CDR3 protein is CASSPGQGLYNEQFF. As DNA, the CDR3 is TGTGCCAGCTCACCCGGACAAGGCCTTTACAATGAGCAGTTCTTC.

This rearrangement joins TRBV10-3 to TRBJ2-5; D not resolved. Germline CDR1 reads ENHRY; CDR2 reads SYGVKD. With 7 bases removed from V and 1 base from J, the gap between germline ends came to 4 bases. The CDR3 consists of 11 residues. Written as DNA, the CDR3 is TGTGCCATCAAAATCCAAGAGACCCAGTACTTC. Amino acid sequence: CAIKIQETQYF.